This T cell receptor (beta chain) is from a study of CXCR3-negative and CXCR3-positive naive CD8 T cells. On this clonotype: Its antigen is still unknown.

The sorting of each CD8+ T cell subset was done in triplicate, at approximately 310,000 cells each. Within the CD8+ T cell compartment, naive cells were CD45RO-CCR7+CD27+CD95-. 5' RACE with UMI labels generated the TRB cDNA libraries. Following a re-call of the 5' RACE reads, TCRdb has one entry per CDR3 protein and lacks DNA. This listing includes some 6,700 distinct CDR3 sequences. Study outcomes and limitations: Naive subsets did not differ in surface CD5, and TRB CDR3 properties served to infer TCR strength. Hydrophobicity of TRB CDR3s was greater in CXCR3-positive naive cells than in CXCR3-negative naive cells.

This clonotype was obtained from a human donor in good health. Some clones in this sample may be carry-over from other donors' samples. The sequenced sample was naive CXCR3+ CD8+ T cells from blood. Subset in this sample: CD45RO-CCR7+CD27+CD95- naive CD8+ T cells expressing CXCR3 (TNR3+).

CDR3 residues: CASSLAQGHEQFF. The V gene is TRBV12-3 or TRBV12-4, the J gene TRBJ2-1. This CDR3 is 13 amino acids long.